This entry describes one T cell receptor beta chain. Antigen specificity is unknown. This sample is drawn from a study of vaccination and CD4 T cells after COVID-19. Trimming stripped 4 bases from V and 8 bases from J, with 12 bases between. The CDR3 is made up of 13 amino acids. The germline gives CDR1 LGHDT, CDR2 YNNKEL (reference sequence). Stated treatment: roughly nine-day PBMC culture with coronavirus spike peptide pools or control peptides (ViraFEST assay). The Oncomine TCR Beta short-read assay generated sequence data from the DNA of cultured CD4+ T cells. TCRdb re-analysed the PCR reads in MiXCR, keeping a single row per CDR3 protein. The table records some 21,000 distinct CDR3 sequences, approximately 42% of them present only once.

The chain uses TRBV3-1 and TRBJ2-1; D possibly corresponds to TRBD2 (5 bases). The sequencing used CD4+ T cells from blood, cultured in vitro, collected before SARS-CoV-2 vaccination. This sequence was found in a human donor who received a COVID-19 vaccine. In nucleotides, the CDR3 is TGTGCCAGCAGCCTTATCGGGGTGGATGAGCAGTTCTTC. This gives the protein CASSLIGVDEQFF.